This T cell receptor beta chain derives from a study of tumor and adjacent non-tumor tissue in lung cancer. RNA was extracted from bulk tissue without any cell sorting. CDR3 length: 15 amino acids. Looked up from germline, CDR1 is MNHNS and CDR2 is SASEGT. Concerning this clonotype: The junction departs from the called germline gene at one end, perhaps through a read error.

The library came from three nested PCR rounds adapted from ARM-PCR protocols. TCRdb reprocessed the multiplex PCR reads with MiXCR, giving one entry per CDR3 protein. The sample contains 65,000 to 95,000 distinct CDR3 sequences, approximately 79% of which appear only once. This TCR was recovered from a woman aged 50 to 60 with non-small cell lung cancer. V is TRBV6-1 and J is TRBJ2-3; tentative D call: TRBD2 (5 bases). Sequencing was carried out using lung tumor tissue. In DNA, the CDR3 is TGTGCCAGCAGTGAGTCTACTCCTAGCATAGATATGCAGTATTTT. It codes for CASSESTPSIDMQYF.